This entry concerns a single T cell receptor beta chain. What it binds is not known. This record belongs to a study of CD8 T cells in Susac syndrome. Study-level results: The study's TCR sequencing and HLA analysis covered a relatively small number of individuals, and the study acknowledged this.

Random hexamers were used to reverse transcribe 0.5 to 1 ug of RNA. immunoSEQ multiplex PCR amplified TCR beta CDR3 across 54 Vbeta, 13 Jbeta. MiXCR, applied by TCRdb to the immunoSEQ multiplex PCR reads, yields one record per CDR3 protein. This table has 150,000 to 200,000 distinct CDR3 sequences, 90% to 95% appearing once. The TCR originated in a human donor in good health. The specimen sequenced was CD4+ T cells from PBMCs.

The chain's CDR3 is CSVQGTSGTTSTDTQYF. The CDR3 region has the DNA TGCAGCGTCCAGGGGACTAGCGGAACCACTAGCACAGATACGCAGTATTTT. V is TRBV29-1 and J is TRBJ2-3; 11 bases agree with TRBD2. Germline V gives CDR1 SQVTM, CDR2 ANQGSEA. V was clipped by 6 bases and J by 0 bases; unmatched bases: 11. CDR3 size: 17 residues.